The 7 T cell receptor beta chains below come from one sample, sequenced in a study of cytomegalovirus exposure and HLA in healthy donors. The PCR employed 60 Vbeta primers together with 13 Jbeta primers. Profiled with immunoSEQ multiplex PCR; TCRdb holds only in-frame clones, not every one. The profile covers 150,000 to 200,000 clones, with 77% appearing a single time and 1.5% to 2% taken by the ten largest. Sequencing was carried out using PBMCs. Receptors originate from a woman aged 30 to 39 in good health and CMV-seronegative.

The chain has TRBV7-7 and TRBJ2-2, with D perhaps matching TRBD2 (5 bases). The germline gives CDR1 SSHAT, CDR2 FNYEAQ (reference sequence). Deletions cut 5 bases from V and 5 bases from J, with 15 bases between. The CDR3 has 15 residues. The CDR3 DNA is TGTGCCAGCAGCGAATCGTCCCGGGAAACCGGGGAGCTGTTTTTT. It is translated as CASSESSRETGELFF.

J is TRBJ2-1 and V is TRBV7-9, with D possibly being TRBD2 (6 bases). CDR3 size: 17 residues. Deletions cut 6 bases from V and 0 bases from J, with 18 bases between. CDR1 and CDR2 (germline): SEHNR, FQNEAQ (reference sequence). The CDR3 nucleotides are TGTGCCAGCAGTTCCGATTGGAGGGACCCCTCCTACAATGAGCAGTTCTTC. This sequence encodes CASSSDWRDPSYNEQFF.

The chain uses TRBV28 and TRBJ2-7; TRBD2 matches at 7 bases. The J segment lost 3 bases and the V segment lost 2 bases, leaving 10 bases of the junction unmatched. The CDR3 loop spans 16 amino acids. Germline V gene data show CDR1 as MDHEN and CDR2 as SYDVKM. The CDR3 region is CASSLVPGGTIYEQYF. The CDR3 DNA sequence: TGTGCCAGCAGTTTAGTACCTGGGGGGACTATCTACGAGCAGTACTTC. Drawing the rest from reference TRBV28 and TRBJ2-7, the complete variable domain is DVKVTQSSRYLVKRTGEKVFLECVQDMDHENMFWYRQDPGLGLRLIYFSYDVKMKEKGDIPEGYSVSREKKERFSLILESASTNQTSMYLCASSLVPGGTIYEQYFGPGTRLTVT.

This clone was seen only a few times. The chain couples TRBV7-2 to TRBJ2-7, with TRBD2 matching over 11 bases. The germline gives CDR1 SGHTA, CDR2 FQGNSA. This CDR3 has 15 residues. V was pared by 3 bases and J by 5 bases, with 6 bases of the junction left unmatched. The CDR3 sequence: CASSLRLAGSHEQYF. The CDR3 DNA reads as TGTGCCAGCAGCTTGCGACTAGCGGGAAGCCACGAGCAGTACTTC.

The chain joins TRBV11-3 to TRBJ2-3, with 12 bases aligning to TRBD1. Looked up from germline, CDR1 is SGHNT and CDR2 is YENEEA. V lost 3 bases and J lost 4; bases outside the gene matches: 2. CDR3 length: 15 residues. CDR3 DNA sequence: TGTGCCAGCAGCTTCCGGGACAGGGGGCCAGATACGCAGTATTTT. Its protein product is CASSFRDRGPDTQYF.

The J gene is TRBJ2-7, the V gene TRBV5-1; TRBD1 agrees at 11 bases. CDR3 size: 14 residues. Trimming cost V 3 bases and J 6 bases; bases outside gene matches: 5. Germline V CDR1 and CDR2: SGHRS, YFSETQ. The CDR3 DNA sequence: TGCGCCAGCAGCTGGGGGGACAGGGGGACCGAGCAGTACTTC. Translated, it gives CASSWGDRGTEQYF.

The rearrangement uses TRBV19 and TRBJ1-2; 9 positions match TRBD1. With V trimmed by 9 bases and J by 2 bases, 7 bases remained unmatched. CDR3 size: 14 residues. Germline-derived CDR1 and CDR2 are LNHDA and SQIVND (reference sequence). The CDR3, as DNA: TGTGCCAGCCGACAGGGGGTGGGGAACTATGGCTACACCTTC. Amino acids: CASRQGVGNYGYTF.